The rows below give T cell receptor beta chains drawn from one sample of a study of shared clonotypes between healthy human individuals. The table came from immunoSEQ multiplex PCR; TCRdb's copy has only in-frame clones and leaves some out. Here the sample spans approximately 97,000 clones, 67% being singletons. Input material: memory CD8+ T cells sorted from blood. These receptors came from a man aged 30 to 39 in good health. CDR3s include the opening cysteine and the closing phenylalanine or tryptophan. Each record gives: clone size, J gene, V gene, D gene, CDR3 protein, CDR3 DNA. The D gene is left open where the match is weak. Clone sizes are given selectively: once, few, many, or a class where the clone is expanded.

>many|TRBJ2-1|TRBV4-3|TRBD2
CASSRGTSGDYNEQFF
TGCGCCAGCAGCCGAGGGACTAGCGGGGATTACAATGAGCAGTTCTTC
>NA|TRBJ2-2|TRBV19|NA
CASSIRADRRDSGTGELFF
TGTGCCAGTAGTATTCGGGCTGATCGCCGGGACAGCGGGACCGGGGAGCTGTTTTTT
>NA|TRBJ2-7|TRBV2|TRBD2
CATSGLAGYEQYF
TGTGCCACATCGGGACTAGCGGGCTACGAGCAGTACTTC
>NA|TRBJ1-4|TRBV27|TRBD1
CASSPIGSGGNEKLFF
TGTGCCAGCAGTCCAATCGGTTCAGGGGGTAATGAAAAACTGTTTTTT
>NA|TRBJ2-7|TRBV5-5|NA
CASSLTPGHRYEQYF
TGTGCCAGCAGCTTGACGCCGGGACATCGCTACGAGCAGTACTTC
>NA|TRBJ2-3|TRBV10-1|TRBD2
CASSDSGSSTDTQYF
TGCGCCAGCAGTGATAGCGGGAGTAGCACAGATACGCAGTATTTT
>NA|TRBJ2-5|TRBV11-2|TRBD2
CASSLAGGAETQYF
TGTGCCAGCAGCTTAGCGGGAGGGGCAGAGACCCAGTACTTC
>few|TRBJ2-7|TRBV28|NA
CASSYEYEQYF
TGTGCCAGCAGTTATGAGTACGAGCAGTACTTC
>NA|TRBJ2-5|TRBV6-6|NA
CASGSFETQYF
TGTGCCAGCGGGAGTTTCGAGACCCAGTACTTC
>once|TRBJ1-4|TRBV7-9|NA
CASSFGSSREKLFF
TGTGCCAGCAGCTTCGGCAGTTCCCGAGAAAAACTGTTTTTT
>NA|TRBJ1-5|TRBV21-1|NA
CASRPDFLKGNQPQHF
TGTGCCAGCCGACCGGACTTCCTTAAGGGGAATCAGCCCCAGCATTTT
>NA|TRBJ2-7|TRBV7-6|NA
CASRGPHSYEQYF
TGTGCCAGCAGAGGACCGCACTCCTACGAGCAGTACTTC
>few|TRBJ2-1|TRBV6-6|TRBD2
CASSPSGTGNEQFF
TGTGCCAGCAGTCCTAGCGGGACCGGGAATGAGCAGTTCTTC
>NA|TRBJ1-1|TRBV6-1|NA
CASSENYGGGEAFF
TGTGCCAGCAGTGAAAATTATGGTGGAGGCGAAGCTTTCTTT
>once|TRBJ2-2|TRBV7-2|NA
CASSFTGQAGELFF
TGTGCCAGCAGCTTTACAGGGCAGGCCGGGGAGCTGTTTTTT
>NA|TRBJ2-1|TRBV6-5|NA
CASSYSASDGGHEQFF
TGTGCCAGCAGTTACTCAGCTAGCGACGGGGGCCATGAGCAGTTCTTC
>NA|TRBJ2-7|TRBV6-1|NA
CASSEISGTYEQYF
TGTGCCAGCAGTGAAATTTCAGGGACCTACGAGCAGTACTTC
>once|TRBJ1-5|TRBV28|NA
CASSLSGQPQHF
TGTGCCAGCAGTTTGTCAGGTCAGCCCCAGCATTTT
>NA|TRBJ2-7|TRBV30|TRBD1
CAWSYGTDYEQYF
TGTGCCTGGAGTTACGGGACAGACTACGAGCAGTACTTC
>NA|TRBJ2-2|TRBV6-5|NA
CASSLSTDTGELFF
TGTGCCAGCAGTTTATCGACAGACACCGGGGAGCTGTTTTTT
>NA|TRBJ1-1|TRBV7-8|TRBD1
CASRDRGRREAFF
TGTGCCAGCCGGGACAGGGGACGACGCGAAGCTTTCTTT